A single sample gave rise to the 4 T cell receptor beta chains below, sequenced in a study of CD8 T cells in ankylosing spondylitis. TCRdb called the 5' RACE reads again in MiXCR, with one record for every CDR3 protein. The sample lists about 360,000 distinct CDR3 sequences, approximately 14% occurring once. Sequenced material: blood, either unsorted or a sorted T cell fraction (not recorded which). The receptors derive from a male donor with ankylosing spondylitis or in good health (not recorded which).

Many counts were recorded for this clonotype. The CDR3 DNA sequence: TGCAGCGTTGGGGTCGGGAGCACAGATACGCAGTATTTT. It codes for CSVGVGSTDTQYF. This chain connects TRBV29-1 to TRBJ2-3; the D is unclear. Germline V lookup: CDR1 SQVTM, CDR2 ANQGSEA. V was pared by 4 bases and J by 0 bases, with 8 bases between. CDR3 length equals 13 residues.

The sample holds a few counts of this clonotype. This rearrangement joins TRBV7-2 to TRBJ2-5, with 9 bases that match TRBD1. Germline lookup yields CDR1 SGHTA and CDR2 FQGNSA. This CDR3 is built from 15 residues. The V gene end was trimmed by 6 bases and the J gene end by 1 base; junction bases not matched to a gene: 6. CDR3 DNA sequence: TGTGCCAGCAGGAGGACAGGGGCGACCCAAGAGACCCAGTACTTC. It specifies CASRRTGATQETQYF.

J is TRBJ2-3 and V is TRBV3-1; no definite D call. V dropped 5 bases and J dropped 6 bases, with 9 bases sitting between them. CDR3 length: 12 amino acids. In germline, CDR1 is LGHDT, CDR2 YNNKEL (reference sequence). The CDR3 loop is CASSADRDTQYF. The CDR3 bases are TGTGCCAGCAGCGCCGACCGGGATACGCAGTATTTT.

The chain is built from TRBV30 and TRBJ2-1; possible D gene TRBD2, 5 bases. This CDR3 contains 12 residues. Trimming removed 3 bases at V and 8 bases at J, with 11 bases between. CDR1 is GTSNPN, CDR2 SVGIG, per germline (reference sequence). The CDR3 here is CAWSLLGDEQFF. The CDR3 DNA reads TGTGCCTGGAGCCTCCTCGGGGATGAGCAGTTCTTC.